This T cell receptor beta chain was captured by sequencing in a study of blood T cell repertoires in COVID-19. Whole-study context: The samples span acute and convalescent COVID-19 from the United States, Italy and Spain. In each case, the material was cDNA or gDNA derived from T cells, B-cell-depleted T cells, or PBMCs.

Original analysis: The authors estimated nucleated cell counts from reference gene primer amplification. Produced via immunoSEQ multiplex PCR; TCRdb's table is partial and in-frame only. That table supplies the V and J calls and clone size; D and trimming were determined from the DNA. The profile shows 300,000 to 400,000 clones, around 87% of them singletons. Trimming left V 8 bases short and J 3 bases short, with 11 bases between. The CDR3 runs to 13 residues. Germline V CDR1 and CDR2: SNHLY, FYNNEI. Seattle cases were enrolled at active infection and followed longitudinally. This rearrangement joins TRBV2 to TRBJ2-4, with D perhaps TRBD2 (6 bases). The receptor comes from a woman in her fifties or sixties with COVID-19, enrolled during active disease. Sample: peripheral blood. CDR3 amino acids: CASGGDGKNIQYF. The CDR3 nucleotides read TGTGCCAGCGGAGGGGATGGCAAAAACATTCAGTACTTC.